This TCR beta chain was documented in a study of T cell responses to AZD1222 COVID-19 vaccine. Broader study findings: Two doses of AZD1222 preceded a rise in Spike-specific TCR breadth and depth. Regions 160-218 and 743-854 held dominance among vaccine-associated CD4 TCRs, which spanned spike. Baseline seropositives among AZD1222 recipients totaled only five to seven. White British ancestry dominated among donors, who included more females, and clonal diversity was possibly underestimated.

Profiled with immunoSEQ multiplex PCR; TCRdb holds only in-frame clones, not every one. The sample carries 50,000 to 65,000 clones, 90% to 95% recorded once. This CDR3 is 11 amino acids long. The germline gives CDR1 SQVTM, CDR2 ANQGSEA. Notes on this clone: Its antigen is as yet unknown.

This receptor was identified in an adult who received the MenACWY meningococcal vaccine as a control. The sample was peripheral blood, taken 28 days after the second dose of the MenACWY control vaccine. The genes are TRBV29-1 and TRBJ2-1; D call uncertain. CDR3 nucleotides: TGCAGTGAATATTACGGCAATGAGCAGTTCTTC. It translates to CSEYYGNEQFF.